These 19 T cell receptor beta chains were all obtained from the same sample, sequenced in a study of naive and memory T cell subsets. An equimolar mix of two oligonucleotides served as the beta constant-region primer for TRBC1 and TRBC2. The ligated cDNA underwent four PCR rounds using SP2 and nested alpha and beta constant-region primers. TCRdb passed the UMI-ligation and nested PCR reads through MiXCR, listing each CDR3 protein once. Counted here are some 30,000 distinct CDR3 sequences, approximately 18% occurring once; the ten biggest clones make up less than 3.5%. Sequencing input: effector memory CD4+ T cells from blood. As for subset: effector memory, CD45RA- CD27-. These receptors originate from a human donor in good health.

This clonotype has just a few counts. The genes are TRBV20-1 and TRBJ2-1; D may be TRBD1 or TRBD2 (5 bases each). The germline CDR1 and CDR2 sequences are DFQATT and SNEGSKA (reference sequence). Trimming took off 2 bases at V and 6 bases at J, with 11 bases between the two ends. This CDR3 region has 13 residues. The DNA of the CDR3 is TGCAGTGCTAGAATCCCAGGGACCAATGAGCAGTTCTTC. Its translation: CSARIPGTNEQFF.

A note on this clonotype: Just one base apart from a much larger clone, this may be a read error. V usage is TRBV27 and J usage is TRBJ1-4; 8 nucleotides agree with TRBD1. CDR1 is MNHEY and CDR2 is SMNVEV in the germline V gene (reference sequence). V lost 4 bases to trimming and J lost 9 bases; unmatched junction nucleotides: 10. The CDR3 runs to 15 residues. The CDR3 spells CASSSWTGRDKKLFF. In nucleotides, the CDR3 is TGTGCCAGCAGTTCCTGGACAGGGCGAGATAAAAAACTGTTTTTT. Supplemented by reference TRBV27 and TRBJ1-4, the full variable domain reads EAQVTQNPRYLITVTGKKLTVTCSQNMNHEYMSWYRQDPGLGLRQIYYSMNVEVTDKGDVPEGYKVSRKEKRNFPLILESPSPNQTSLYFCASSSWTGRDKKLFFGSGTQLSVL.

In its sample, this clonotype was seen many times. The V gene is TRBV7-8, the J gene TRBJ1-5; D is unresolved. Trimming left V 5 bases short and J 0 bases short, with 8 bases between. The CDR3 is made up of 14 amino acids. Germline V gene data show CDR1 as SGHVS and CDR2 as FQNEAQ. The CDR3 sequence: CASSNRYSNQPQHF. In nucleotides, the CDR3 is TGTGCCAGCAGCAACCGTTATAGCAATCAGCCCCAGCATTTT.

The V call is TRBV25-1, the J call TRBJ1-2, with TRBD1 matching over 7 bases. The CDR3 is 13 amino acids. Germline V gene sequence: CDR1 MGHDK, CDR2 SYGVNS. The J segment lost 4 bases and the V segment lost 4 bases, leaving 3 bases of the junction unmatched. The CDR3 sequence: CASSGGGPYGYTF. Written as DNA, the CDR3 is TGTGCCAGCAGTGGAGGGGGCCCCTATGGCTACACCTTC.

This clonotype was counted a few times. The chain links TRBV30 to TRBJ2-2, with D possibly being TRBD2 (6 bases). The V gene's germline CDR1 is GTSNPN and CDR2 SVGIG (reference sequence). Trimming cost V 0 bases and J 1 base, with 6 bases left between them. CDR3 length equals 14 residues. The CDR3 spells CAWSVTRNTGELFF. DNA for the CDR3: TGTGCCTGGAGTGTGACTAGGAACACCGGGGAGCTGTTTTTT. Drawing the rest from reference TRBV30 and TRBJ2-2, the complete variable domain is SQTIHQWPATLVQPVGSPLSLECTVEGTSNPNLYWYRQAAGRGLQLLFYSVGIGQISSEVPQNLSASRPQDRQFILSSKKLLLSDSGFYLCAWSVTRNTGELFFGEGSRLTVL.

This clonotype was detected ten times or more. The DNA of the CDR3 is TGTGCCAGCAGTTTCTCCAGGACCTACGAGCAGTACTTC. This sequence encodes CASSFSRTYEQYF. V and J are TRBV12-3 or TRBV12-4 and TRBJ2-7; D gene unclear. V lost 3 bases to trimming and J lost 2 bases, with 8 bases between them. The CDR3 runs 13 residues.

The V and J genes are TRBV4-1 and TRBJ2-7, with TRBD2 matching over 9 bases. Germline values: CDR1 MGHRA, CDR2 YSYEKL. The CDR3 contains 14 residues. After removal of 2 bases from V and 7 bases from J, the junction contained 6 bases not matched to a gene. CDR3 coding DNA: TGCGCCAGCAGCCAATCCCCGGCGGGGGGGGAGCAGTACTTC. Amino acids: CASSQSPAGGEQYF.

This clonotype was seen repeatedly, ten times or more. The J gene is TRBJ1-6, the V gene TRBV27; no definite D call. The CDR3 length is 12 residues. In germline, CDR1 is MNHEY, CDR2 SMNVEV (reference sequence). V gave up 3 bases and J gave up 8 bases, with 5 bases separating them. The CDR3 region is CASSLLDSPLHF. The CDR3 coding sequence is TGTGCCAGCAGTTTGTTGGATTCACCCCTCCACTTT.

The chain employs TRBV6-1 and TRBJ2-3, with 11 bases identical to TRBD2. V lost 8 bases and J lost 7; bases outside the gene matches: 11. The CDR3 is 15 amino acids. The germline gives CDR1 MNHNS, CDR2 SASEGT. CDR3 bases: TGTGCCAGCGTTGTTCTAGCGGGAGGAGTACATACGCAGTATTTT. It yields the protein CASVVLAGGVHTQYF.

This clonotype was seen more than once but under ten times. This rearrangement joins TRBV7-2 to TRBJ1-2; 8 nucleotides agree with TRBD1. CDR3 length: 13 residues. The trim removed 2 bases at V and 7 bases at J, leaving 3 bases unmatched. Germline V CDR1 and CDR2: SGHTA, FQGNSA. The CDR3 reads CASSLQGAGGYTF. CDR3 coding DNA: TGTGCCAGCAGCTTACAGGGGGCGGGTGGCTACACCTTC.

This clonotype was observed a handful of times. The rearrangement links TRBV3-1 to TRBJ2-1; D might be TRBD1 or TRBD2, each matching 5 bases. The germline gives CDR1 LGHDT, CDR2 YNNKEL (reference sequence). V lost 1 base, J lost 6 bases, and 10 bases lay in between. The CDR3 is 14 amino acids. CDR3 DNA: TGTGCCAGCAGCCAAGTAAGGGGACCCAATGAGCAGTTCTTC. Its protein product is CASSQVRGPNEQFF.

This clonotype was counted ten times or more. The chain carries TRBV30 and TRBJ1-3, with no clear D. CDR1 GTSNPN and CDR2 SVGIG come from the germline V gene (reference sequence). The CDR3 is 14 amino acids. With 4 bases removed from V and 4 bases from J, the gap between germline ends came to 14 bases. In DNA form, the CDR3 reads TGTGCCTGGATTCGGCACCTCTCAGGAAACACCATATATTTT. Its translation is CAWIRHLSGNTIYF.

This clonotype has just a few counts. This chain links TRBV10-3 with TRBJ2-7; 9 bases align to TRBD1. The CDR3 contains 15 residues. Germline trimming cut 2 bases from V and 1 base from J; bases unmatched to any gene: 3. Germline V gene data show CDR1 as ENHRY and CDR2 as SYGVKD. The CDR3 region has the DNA TGTGCCATCAGTGAGCATGGACAGGGGTCCTACGAGCAGTACTTC. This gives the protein CAISEHGQGSYEQYF.

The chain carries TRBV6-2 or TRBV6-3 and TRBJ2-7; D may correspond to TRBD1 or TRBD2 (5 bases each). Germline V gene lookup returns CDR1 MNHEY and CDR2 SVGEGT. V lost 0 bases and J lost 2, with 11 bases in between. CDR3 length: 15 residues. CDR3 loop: CASSYSGTGTYEQYF. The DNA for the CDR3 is TGTGCCAGCAGTTACTCTGGGACGGGGACCTACGAGCAGTACTTC.

The CDR3, as DNA: TGTGCCACCAGTGATTTGTCGGCTAGCGGGACTGAGCAGTTCTTC. Amino acid sequence: CATSDLSASGTEQFF. V usage is TRBV24-1 and J usage is TRBJ2-1; TRBD2 agrees at 9 bases. Trimming at V came to 0 bases and at J to 9 bases, leaving 5 bases not matched to a gene. This CDR3 has 15 residues. Germline V CDR1 and CDR2: KGHDR, SFDVKD.

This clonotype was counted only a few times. The DNA for the CDR3 is TGTGCCACCAGTGCGTCGTTGGACCACCAAACCACAGATACGCAGTATTTT. Protein product: CATSASLDHQTTDTQYF. The rearrangement uses TRBV24-1 and TRBJ2-3; D gene ambiguous. The CDR3 is 17 residues long. In germline, CDR1 is KGHDR, CDR2 SFDVKD. Trimming removed 5 bases at V and 2 bases at J, with 19 bases between.

Written as DNA, the CDR3 is TGTGCCAGCAGCCTTCCGCGAGGGGCCAACGTCCTGACTTTC. The encoded protein is CASSLPRGANVLTF. The chain carries TRBV7-2 and TRBJ2-6; D remains unclear. V gave up 5 bases and J gave up 4 bases, with 9 bases separating them. The CDR3 is 14 residues long. Germline CDR1 and CDR2: SGHTA and FQGNSA. Full variable domain (rest looked up from reference TRBV7-2 and TRBJ2-6): GAGVSQSPSNKVTEKGKDVELRCDPISGHTALYWYRQSLGQGLEFLIYFQGNSAPDKSGLPSDRFSAERTGGSVSTLTIQRTQQEDSAVYLCASSLPRGANVLTFGAGSRLTVL.

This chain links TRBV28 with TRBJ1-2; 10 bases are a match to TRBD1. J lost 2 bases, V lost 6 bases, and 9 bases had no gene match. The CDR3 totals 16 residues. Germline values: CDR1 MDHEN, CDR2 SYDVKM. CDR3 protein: CASSSWGQGSNYGYTF. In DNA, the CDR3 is TGTGCCAGCAGCTCCTGGGGACAGGGGTCGAACTATGGCTACACCTTC.

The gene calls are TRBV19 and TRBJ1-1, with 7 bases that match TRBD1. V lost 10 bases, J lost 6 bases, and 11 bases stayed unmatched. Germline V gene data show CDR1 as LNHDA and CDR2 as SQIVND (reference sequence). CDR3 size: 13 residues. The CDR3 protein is CATRSGGESEAFF. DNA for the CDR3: TGTGCCACCAGATCAGGGGGGGAGTCTGAAGCTTTCTTT.